Below, 15 T cell receptor beta chains from the same sample are listed, as sequenced in a study of T cell responses to AZD1222 COVID-19 vaccine. Clones were sequenced by immunoSEQ multiplex PCR, and TCRdb holds only the in-frame ones, with some missing. The sample shows 86,000 or so clones, around 90% of them seen only once. Sequenced here: peripheral blood, sampled on day 0 of AZD1222 vaccination. The receptor source for this set is an adult in good health.

This clone has only a few counts. This sequence joins TRBV11-1 and TRBJ2-3; no clear D gene. Germline CDR1 reads SGHAT; CDR2 reads FQDESV (reference sequence). V was trimmed by 5 bases and J by 0 bases, leaving 15 bases between them. The CDR3 is made up of 16 amino acids. The CDR3 nucleotides are TGTGCCAGCAGCATCGGACCCTACGCAAGCACAGATACGCAGTATTTT. Translation gives CASSIGPYASTDTQYF.

The V gene is TRBV18, the J gene TRBJ2-3; perhaps TRBD1 as D (5 bases). The CDR3 has 15 residues. V shed 0 bases and J shed 5 bases, with 12 bases lying between them. Germline values: CDR1 KGHSH, CDR2 LQKENI. CDR3 sequence (DNA): TGTGCCAGCTCACCACCGCAGGGTTGGCAAGATACGCAGTATTTT. This encodes CASSPPQGWQDTQYF.

The rearrangement links TRBV5-3 to TRBJ1-1; D perhaps matches TRBD1 (5 bases). TRBV5-3 counts as an open reading frame of uncertain function. V was clipped by 2 bases and J by 9 bases, with 14 bases between them. The length of the CDR3 is 13 residues. CDR3: CARSFEVGAKAFF. CDR3 nucleotides: TGTGCCAGAAGCTTTGAGGTCGGGGCGAAAGCTTTCTTT.

The chain has TRBV19 and TRBJ1-2; TRBD1 agrees at 8 bases. From germline, CDR1 is LNHDA and CDR2 SQIVND (reference sequence). CDR3 length: 13 amino acids. V shed 8 bases, J shed 4 bases, and the junction held 6 bases outside the gene matches. This CDR3 is CASQSGTGYGYTF. CDR3 sequence (DNA): TGTGCCAGTCAATCCGGGACAGGCTATGGCTACACCTTC.

The chain joins TRBV14 to TRBJ1-1; D is ambiguous. This CDR3 has 16 residues. Germline CDR1 and CDR2: SGHDN and FVKESK. The V end lost 2 bases, the J end lost 0 bases, and 13 bases lay between the germline ends. The CDR3 DNA reads as TGTGCCAGCAGCCAACTTAATCGCTGGGTGAACACTGAAGCTTTCTTT. Translating gives CASSQLNRWVNTEAFF.

This clone was seen just once. The chain recombines TRBV7-8 with TRBJ1-5; 7 positions agree with TRBD1. V lost 5 bases to trimming and J lost 6 bases; unmatched junction nucleotides: 13. There are 16 residues in the CDR3. Germline CDR1 and CDR2: SGHVS and FQNEAQ. CDR3 loop: CASSTNPGQVLQPQHF. The CDR3 coding sequence is TGTGCCAGCAGCACCAACCCCGGACAGGTCCTTCAGCCCCAGCATTTT. The full variable domain, completed using reference TRBV7-8 and TRBJ1-5, is GAGVSQSPRYKVAKRGQDVALRCDPISGHVSLFWYQQALGQGPEFLTYFQNEAQLDKSGLPSDRFFAERPEGSVSTLKIQRTQQEDSAVYLCASSTNPGQVLQPQHFGDGTRLSIL.

The rearrangement joins TRBV3-1 (or the pseudogene TRBV3-2) to TRBJ2-7; tentative D call: TRBD1 (5 bases). Germline CDR1 and CDR2: LGHDT and YNNKEL (reference sequence). The V end was cut by 6 bases, the J end by 1 base, with 19 bases between. The CDR3 length is 16 residues. As DNA, the CDR3 is TGTGCCAGCAGTCAGAGCCTCCGTAGGGGATCCTACGAGCAGTACTTC. Translated: CASSQSLRRGSYEQYF.

V gene TRBV7-8 combines with J gene TRBJ1-1; no clear D gene. Per the germline V gene, CDR1 is SGHVS and CDR2 is FQNEAQ. There are 15 residues in the CDR3. V was cut by 5 bases and J by 0 bases, with 13 bases left in between. For the CDR3, the DNA is TGTGCCAGCAGCCCAGAAGGACGGATGAACACTGAAGCTTTCTTT. It yields the protein CASSPEGRMNTEAFF.

The chain employs TRBV28 and TRBJ1-5, with D possibly TRBD1 on 6 matching bases. CDR3 length: 14 amino acids. Trimming removed 6 bases at V and 6 bases at J, with 15 bases between. The germline V gene has CDR1 MDHEN and CDR2 SYDVKM. CDR3 coding DNA: TGTGCCAGCAGCGAAACAGGGTCGGCTCAGCCCCAGCATTTT. This translates into CASSETGSAQPQHF.

V is TRBV28 and J is TRBJ2-7, with TRBD1 identical over 8 bases. The CDR3 has 13 residues. Germline V gene data show CDR1 as MDHEN and CDR2 as SYDVKM. V shed 6 bases and J 2 bases; nucleotides not matched to a gene: 3. CDR3 residues: CASSQGAPYEQYF. The CDR3 bases are TGTGCCAGCAGCCAGGGGGCCCCCTACGAGCAGTACTTC. Together with reference TRBV28 and TRBJ2-7, the CDR3 gives the full variable domain: DVKVTQSSRYLVKRTGEKVFLECVQDMDHENMFWYRQDPGLGLRLIYFSYDVKMKEKGDIPEGYSVSREKKERFSLILESASTNQTSMYLCASSQGAPYEQYFGPGTRLTVT.

The CDR3 DNA follows: TGCGCCAGCAGCTTGATAGCGGGGACCACAGATACGCAGTATTTT. Encoded protein: CASSLIAGTTDTQYF. The chain carries TRBV5-1 and TRBJ2-3; 8 bases match TRBD2. V shed 1 base, J shed 2 bases, and the junction held 3 bases outside the gene matches. Germline V gene data show CDR1 as SGHRS and CDR2 as YFSETQ. The CDR3 loop spans 15 amino acids.

The chain combines TRBV7-9 with TRBJ1-1; D not certain. Between the trimmed V and J ends, which lost 8 bases and 1 base, there was a span of 8 bases. The V gene's germline CDR1 is SEHNR and CDR2 FQNEAQ (reference sequence). This CDR3 is 12 amino acids long. The CDR3 reads CASGGGNTEAFF. In DNA, the CDR3 is TGTGCCAGCGGTGGCGGGAACACTGAAGCTTTCTTT.

This chain connects TRBV28 to TRBJ1-1; D may be TRBD1 (6 bases). CDR3 length: 14 amino acids. The V gene's germline CDR1 is MDHEN and CDR2 SYDVKM. V lost 6 bases and J lost 2, with 13 bases in between. In DNA form, the CDR3 reads TGTGCCAGCAGAGGAGGACAGCTCAACACTGAAGCTTTCTTT. Translating gives CASRGGQLNTEAFF.

The chain is built from TRBV3-1 (or the pseudogene TRBV3-2) and TRBJ1-1, with D possibly TRBD1 on 5 matching bases. V was trimmed by 5 bases and J by 4 bases, leaving 11 bases between them. The CDR3 length is 13 residues. Germline V lookup: CDR1 LGHDT, CDR2 YNNKEL (reference sequence). The CDR3 loop is CASSGGRGTEAFF. For the CDR3, the DNA is TGTGCCAGCAGCGGGGGTAGGGGCACTGAAGCTTTCTTT.

The chain couples TRBV6-4 to TRBJ2-1; 12 nucleotides agree with TRBD2. This CDR3 is 16 amino acids long. From germline, CDR1 is MRHNA and CDR2 SNTAGT. V was pared by 5 bases and J by 6 bases, with 8 bases of the junction left unmatched. In DNA, the CDR3 is TGTGCCAGCAGTCCCCAACTAGCGGGAGGTCGCAATGAGCAGTTCTTC. It yields the protein CASSPQLAGGRNEQFF.